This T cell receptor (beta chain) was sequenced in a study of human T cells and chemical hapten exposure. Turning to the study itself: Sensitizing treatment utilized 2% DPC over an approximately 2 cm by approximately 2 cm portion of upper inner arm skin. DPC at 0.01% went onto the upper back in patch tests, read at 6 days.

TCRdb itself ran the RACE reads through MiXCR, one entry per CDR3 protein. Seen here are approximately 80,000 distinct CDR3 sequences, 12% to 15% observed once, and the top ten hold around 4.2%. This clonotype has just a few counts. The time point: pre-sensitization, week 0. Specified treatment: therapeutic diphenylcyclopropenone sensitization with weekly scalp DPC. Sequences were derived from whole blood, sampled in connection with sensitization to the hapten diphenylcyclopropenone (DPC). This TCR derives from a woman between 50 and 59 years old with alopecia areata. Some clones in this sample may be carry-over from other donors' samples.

The CDR3 DNA sequence: TGTGCCAGCAGCACAAGAGGACAGTCTGGGGCTTTCTTT. Protein sequence: CASSTRGQSGAFF. The gene calls are TRBV12-3 or TRBV12-4 and TRBJ1-1; D is possibly TRBD1 (6 bases). The CDR3 is made up of 13 amino acids. V lost 6 bases and J 11 bases, leaving 19 bases between the germline ends.